The entry below describes one T cell receptor beta chain. Its antigen is not identified. Profiled with immunoSEQ multiplex PCR; TCRdb holds only in-frame clones, not every one. The sample holds tens of thousands of clones, approximately 72% seen once. The data stem from a study of T cells in localized non-small cell lung cancer. Findings and caveats of the study: Longer overall survival associated with higher blood T cell density; shorter survival with higher adjacent-lung clonality. Because only a single region of the tumor was sequenced, heterogeneity remains possible. Adjacent uninvolved lung tissue had the highest T cell clonality, exceeding tumor. Median detection of top 100 tumor clones in adjacent lung was 57 clones.

CDR1 and CDR2 from the germline V gene are SGHTA and FQGTGA. Trimming removed 5 bases from V and 4 bases from J; junction bases left unmatched: 5. This CDR3 is built from 14 residues. The origin of this receptor is a male donor aged 60 or over with stage II squamous cell lung carcinoma. The sample in question was peripheral blood, obtained before any cancer treatment. The chain joins TRBV7-3 to TRBJ2-1; 7 positions agree with TRBD1. The CDR3 nucleotides are TGTGCCAGCAGCCGTCCGGGACAGTACAATGAGCAGTTCTTC. The encoded protein is CASSRPGQYNEQFF.